This T cell receptor (beta chain) stems from a study of blood T cell repertoires in COVID-19. This clone was detected only a few times. This specimen includes other DNA sequences encoding the same CDR3. Assay: immunoSEQ multiplex PCR; the TCRdb copy retains only in-frame clones and omits some. The repertoire holds about 270,000 clones, with around 90% as singletons. The length of the CDR3 is 15 residues. V gave up 4 bases and J gave up 3 bases; unmatched junction bases: 10. The V gene's germline CDR1 is SGHNT and CDR2 YYREEE (reference sequence). Sequenced sample: PBMCs or T cells enriched from blood (not recorded which). This receptor was taken from a woman under 40 with acute COVID-19. The rearrangement uses TRBV5-4 and TRBJ2-7; 7 bases match TRBD1. Written as DNA, the CDR3 is TGTGCCAGCAGCCATACGACAGGGTCTAGCTACGAGCAGTACTTC. Its translation is CASSHTTGSSYEQYF.